The 20 T cell receptor beta chains in this list originate from one sample, sequenced in a study of OX40 agonist ivuxolimab in advanced cancers. Libraries were constructed by the immunoSEQ multiplex PCR assay. TCRdb took over this immuneACCESS table, retaining in-frame rearrangements with V and J assigned. Such tables are incomplete; in checked studies, under half of the missing clones stem from an unresolved V gene, and the remainder is unexplained. The sample records approximately 77,000 clones, 84% of which are singletons. The top ten constitute around 0.51% of the sample. The source was CD4+ or CD8+ T cells sorted from blood, collected in a trial of the OX40 agonist ivuxolimab. These receptor sequences come from an adult with an advanced solid tumor such as melanoma, head and neck, liver or kidney cancer.

This chain uses TRBV5-5 with TRBJ1-4; 7 bases align to TRBD1. After removal of 0 bases from V and 10 bases from J, the junction contained 3 bases not matched to a gene. In germline, CDR1 is SGHKS, CDR2 YYEKEE (reference sequence). The CDR3 is made up of 13 amino acids. The CDR3, as DNA: TGTGCCAGCAGCTTGGAGACAGGGATAAAACTGTTTTTT. Encoded protein: CASSLETGIKLFF.

The chain carries TRBV18 and TRBJ2-3; 11 nucleotides match TRBD2. The ends lost 6 bases at V and 4 bases at J; junction bases unmatched: 6. Germline loops: CDR1 KGHSH, CDR2 LQKENI. This CDR3 is 15 amino acids long. CDR3 protein: CASSAGTSGADTQYF. CDR3 bases: TGTGCCAGCTCGGCCGGGACTAGCGGCGCAGATACGCAGTATTTT.

This chain connects TRBV6-6 to TRBJ2-7; D is ambiguous. Trimming shortened V by 6 bases and J by 1 base, and 10 bases separated the two germline ends. The CDR3 sequence is 13 residues long. The germline V gene encodes CDR1 MNHNY and CDR2 SVGAGI (reference sequence). In DNA form, the CDR3 reads TGTGCCAGCAGGAATGAGACATCCTACGAGCAGTACTTC. Translation: CASRNETSYEQYF.

The V call is TRBV6-5, the J call TRBJ1-1; a possible D gene is TRBD1 (6 bases). Germline CDR1 and CDR2: MNHEY and SVGAGI. Between the trimmed V and J ends, which lost 6 bases and 8 bases, there was a span of 16 bases. The CDR3 is 13 residues long. The CDR3 sequence: CASSLTRGREAFF. Written as DNA, the CDR3 is TGTGCCAGCAGCCTCACCCGGGGGCGGGAAGCTTTCTTT.

This clone showed up just once. The chain uses TRBV19 and TRBJ2-3; no clear D gene. The germline V gene has CDR1 LNHDA and CDR2 SQIVND (reference sequence). CDR3 length: 14 residues. Deletions cut 6 bases from V and 3 bases from J, with 13 bases between. The chain's CDR3 is CASSKDLSTDTQYF. The CDR3 nucleotides read TGTGCCAGTAGCAAAGACCTGTCTACAGATACGCAGTATTTT.

V usage is TRBV6-1 and J usage is TRBJ1-6, with a tentative D call TRBD1 (6 bases). V was pared by 0 bases and J by 10 bases, with 10 bases between. This CDR3 spans 14 amino acids. CDR1 and CDR2 (germline): MNHNS, SASEGT. In nucleotides, the CDR3 is TGTGCCAGCAGTGAAGCGGCAGGGGCCTCACCCCTCCACTTT. Its translation is CASSEAAGASPLHF.

V is TRBV18 and J is TRBJ2-3; D remains ambiguous. V lost 6 bases, J lost 4 bases, and 8 bases lay in between. Germline V gene sequence: CDR1 KGHSH, CDR2 LQKENI. The CDR3 spans 12 residues. Written as DNA, the CDR3 is TGTGCCAGCTCCAACCCCCCAGATACGCAGTATTTT. Translation: CASSNPPDTQYF. Together with reference TRBV18 and TRBJ2-3, the CDR3 gives the full variable domain: NAGVMQNPRHLVRRRGQEARLRCSPMKGHSHVYWYRQLPEEGLKFMVYLQKENIIDESGMPKERFSAEFPKEGPSILRIQQVVRGDSAAYFCASSNPPDTQYFGPGTRLTVL.

V usage is TRBV7-9 and J usage is TRBJ1-2, with D maybe TRBD1 (6 bases). The CDR3 loop spans 13 amino acids. CDR1 is SEHNR, CDR2 FQNEAQ, per germline (reference sequence). V lost 3 bases and J lost 4, with 9 bases in between. The DNA of the CDR3 is TGTGCCAGCAGCTTTGGGACAAGCTATGGCTACACCTTC. It codes for CASSFGTSYGYTF.

The gene calls are TRBV4-1 and TRBJ1-3; D ambiguous. The CDR3 totals 15 residues. Germline assignment: CDR1 MGHRA and CDR2 YSYEKL. V gave up 7 bases and J gave up 1 base, with 14 bases separating them. The CDR3 DNA reads TGCGCCAGCAACTATAGAATCGGGTCTGGAAACACCATATATTTT. Translating it yields CASNYRIGSGNTIYF.

The chain has TRBV19 and TRBJ1-2; D may be TRBD1 (5 bases). CDR3 length: 14 residues. Germline V gives CDR1 LNHDA, CDR2 SQIVND (reference sequence). Trimming removed 6 bases from V and 2 bases from J, with 13 bases in between. The DNA of the CDR3 is TGTGCCAGTAGGACCCTGGGACTGAACTATGGCTACACCTTC. This gives the protein CASRTLGLNYGYTF.

The J gene is TRBJ1-2, the V gene TRBV5-6; D is unclear. V dropped 3 bases and J dropped 2 bases, with 11 bases sitting between them. Germline lookup yields CDR1 SGHDT and CDR2 YYEEEE. The CDR3 covers 14 residues. Here the CDR3 reads CASSSSGINYGYTF. As DNA, the CDR3 is TGTGCCAGCAGCTCATCCGGGATAAACTATGGCTACACCTTC. Full variable domain (remainder filled in from reference TRBV5-6 and TRBJ1-2): DAGVTQSPTHLIKTRGQQVTLRCSPKSGHDTVSWYQQALGQGPQFIFQYYEEEERQRGNFPDRFSGHQFPNYSSELNVNALLLGDSALYLCASSSSGINYGYTFGSGTRLTVV.

V usage is TRBV4-3 and J usage is TRBJ1-6, with TRBD1 matching over 9 bases. This CDR3 region has 16 residues. Trimming cost V 1 base and J 9 bases; bases outside gene matches: 7. The germline V gene has CDR1 LGHNA and CDR2 YSLEER. CDR3 region: CASSQGQGGSGSPLHF. The CDR3 DNA reads TGCGCCAGCAGCCAAGGACAGGGGGGCTCCGGTTCACCCCTCCACTTT.

The rearrangement links TRBV18 to TRBJ1-1; maybe TRBD1 (5 bases). Per germline, CDR1 KGHSH and CDR2 LQKENI. CDR3 length equals 14 residues. V lost 3 bases and J 7 bases, leaving 15 bases between the germline ends. CDR3 sequence (DNA): TGTGCCAGCTCACCGTTCGACAGAGAATATGAAGCTTTCTTT. Amino acid sequence: CASSPFDREYEAFF.

The gene calls are TRBV11-1 and TRBJ1-2; TRBD1 might be the D (5 bases). In germline, CDR1 is SGHAT, CDR2 FQDESV (reference sequence). The ends were cut back, 5 bases at V and 4 bases at J, with 17 bases in the middle. The length of the CDR3 is 15 residues. CDR3 loop: CASSLQGSNGYGYTF. Written as DNA, the CDR3 is TGTGCCAGCAGCCTTCAGGGTTCGAACGGCTATGGCTACACCTTC.

This clone was counted between two and nine times. The chain uses TRBV5-4 and TRBJ2-3, with 7 nucleotides matching TRBD2. The CDR3 spans 15 residues. Germline lookup yields CDR1 SGHNT and CDR2 YYREEE (reference sequence). The J segment lost 0 bases and the V segment lost 2 bases, leaving 3 bases of the junction unmatched. The CDR3 protein is CASSFSSGSTDTQYF. CDR3 nucleotide sequence: TGTGCCAGCAGCTTTTCTAGCGGCAGCACAGATACGCAGTATTTT. Drawing the rest from reference TRBV5-4 and TRBJ2-3, the complete variable domain is ETGVTQSPTHLIKTRGQQVTLRCSSQSGHNTVSWYQQALGQGPQFIFQYYREEENGRGNFPPRFSGLQFPNYSSELNVNALELDDSALYLCASSFSSGSTDTQYFGPGTRLTVL.

This rearrangement joins TRBV28 to TRBJ2-1, with 7 bases aligning to TRBD2. The ends lost 7 bases at V and 2 bases at J; junction bases unmatched: 11. Per germline, CDR1 MDHEN and CDR2 SYDVKM. The CDR3 runs to 16 residues. The DNA for the CDR3 is TGTGCCAGCACCGTTGCGGGGAGGGCCCCCTACAATGAGCAGTTCTTC. This translates into CASTVAGRAPYNEQFF.

The chain is built from TRBV30 and TRBJ2-1, with D perhaps TRBD2 (5 bases). Germline CDR1 GTSNPN, CDR2 SVGIG (reference sequence). The CDR3 consists of 13 residues. Deletions cut 5 bases from V and 6 bases from J, with 14 bases between. The CDR3 DNA reads as TGTGCCTGGTTCTTCCGGGATACCAATGAGCAGTTCTTC. Amino acids: CAWFFRDTNEQFF.

V and J are TRBV21-1 and TRBJ1-1. TRBV21-1 is designated a pseudogene. The CDR3 totals 14 residues. The CDR3: CASSLRQGHTEAFF. The CDR3 nucleotides read TGTGCCAGCAGTCTCAGGCAAGGACACACTGAAGCTTTCTTT.

The J gene is TRBJ1-1, the V gene TRBV6-5; perhaps TRBD1 as D (5 bases). CDR1 and CDR2 from the germline V gene are MNHEY and SVGAGI. With 4 bases removed from V and 5 bases from J, the gap between germline ends came to 11 bases. The CDR3 contains 13 residues. The CDR3 DNA reads as TGTGCCAGCAGTTTAGGGGTCGGGACTGAAGCTTTCTTT. It specifies CASSLGVGTEAFF.

The rearrangement joins TRBV27 to TRBJ1-1, with a tentative D call TRBD1 (5 bases). The CDR3 extends over 22 amino acids. Germline V gene data show CDR1 as MNHEY and CDR2 as SMNVEV (reference sequence). Trimming took 0 bases from V and 1 from J, leaving 30 bases between them. In DNA form, the CDR3 reads TGTGCCAGCAGTTTATCGGGTCGAAGGCGGGGGTTCAGGGTTTTGAAGAACACTGAAGCTTTCTTT. Its translation is CASSLSGRRRGFRVLKNTEAFF.